This T cell receptor beta chain was captured by sequencing in a study of coeliac disease. Study-wide results and limits: According to the authors, this method cannot detect gliadin-specific T cells in an unbiased way.

In its sample, this clone is medium-sized (0.01 to 0.1%). Antigen unknown. Produced via immunoSEQ multiplex PCR; TCRdb's table is partial and in-frame only. The table has 5,400 or so clones, around 52% seen once. Sequencing used one aliquot of fewer than 650,000 cells per fraction. This TCR was recovered from a woman in her 30s with active celiac disease. What was sequenced was intraepithelial lymphocytes from the gut.

CDR3 amino acids: CAWSVATVSYEQYF. CDR3 nucleotides: TGTGCCTGGAGTGTGGCGACAGTTTCCTACGAGCAGTACTTC. V usage is TRBV30 and J usage is TRBJ2-7; tentative D call: TRBD1 (5 bases). Germline values: CDR1 GTSNPN, CDR2 SVGIG (reference sequence). V was pared by 0 bases and J by 1 base, with 10 bases between. The length of the CDR3 is 14 residues.